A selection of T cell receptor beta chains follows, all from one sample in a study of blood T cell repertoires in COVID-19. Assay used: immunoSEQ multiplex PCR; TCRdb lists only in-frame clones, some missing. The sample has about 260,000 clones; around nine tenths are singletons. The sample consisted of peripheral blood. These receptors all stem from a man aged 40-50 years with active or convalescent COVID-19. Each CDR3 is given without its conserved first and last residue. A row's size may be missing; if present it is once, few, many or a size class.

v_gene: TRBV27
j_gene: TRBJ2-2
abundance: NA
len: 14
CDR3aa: ASRYSGRAGTGELF

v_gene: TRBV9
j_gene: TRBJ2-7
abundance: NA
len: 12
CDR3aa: ASSPEMVGTSRY

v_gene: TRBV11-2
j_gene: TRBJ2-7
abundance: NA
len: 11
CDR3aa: ASSPHPGGWQY

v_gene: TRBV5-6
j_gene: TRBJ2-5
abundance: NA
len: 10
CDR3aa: ASSKGGETQY

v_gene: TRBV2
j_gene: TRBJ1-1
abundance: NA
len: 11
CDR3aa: ASSEAFRTEAF

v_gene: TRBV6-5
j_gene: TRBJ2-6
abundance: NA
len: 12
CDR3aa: ASSSGSGANVLT

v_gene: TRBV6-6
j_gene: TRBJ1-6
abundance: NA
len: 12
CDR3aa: ASRSTGPHSPLH

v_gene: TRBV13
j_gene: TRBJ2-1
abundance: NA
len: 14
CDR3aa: ASSYPLAGSYNEQF

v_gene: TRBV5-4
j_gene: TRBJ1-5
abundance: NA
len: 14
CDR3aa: ASSSRLPYFYQPQH

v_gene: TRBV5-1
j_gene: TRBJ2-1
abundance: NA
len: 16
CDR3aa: ASSLGGRGTGGYNEQF

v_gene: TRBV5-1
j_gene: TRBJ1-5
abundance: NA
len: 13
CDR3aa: ASSLVPGQGQPQH

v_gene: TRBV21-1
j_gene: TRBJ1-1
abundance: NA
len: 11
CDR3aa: ASNPIQDTEAF

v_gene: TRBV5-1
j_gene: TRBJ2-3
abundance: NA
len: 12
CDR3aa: ASSRTGSTDTQY

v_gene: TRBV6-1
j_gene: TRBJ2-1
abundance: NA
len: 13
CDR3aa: ASSEGRDPYNEQF

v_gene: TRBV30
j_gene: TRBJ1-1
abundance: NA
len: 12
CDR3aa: AWSVTRQNTEAF

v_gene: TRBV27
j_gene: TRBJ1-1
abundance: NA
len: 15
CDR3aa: ASSFLTQGIMNTEAF

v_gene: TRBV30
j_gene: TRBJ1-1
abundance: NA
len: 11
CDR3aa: AWKSSSNTEAF

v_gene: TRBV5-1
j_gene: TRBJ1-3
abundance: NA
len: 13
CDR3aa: ASSLSAGAGNTIY

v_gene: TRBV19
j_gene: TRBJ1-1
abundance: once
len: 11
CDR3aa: ASSMGAGGEAF

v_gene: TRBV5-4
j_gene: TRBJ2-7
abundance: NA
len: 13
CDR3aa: ASSLELARSYEQY

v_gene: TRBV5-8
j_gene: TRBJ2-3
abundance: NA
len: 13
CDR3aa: ASSLVAGVGDTQY

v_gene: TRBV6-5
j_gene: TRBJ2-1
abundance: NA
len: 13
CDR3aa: ASRKGRGGVNEQF

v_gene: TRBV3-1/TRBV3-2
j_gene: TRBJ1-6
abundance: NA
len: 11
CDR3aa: ASSPIQNSPLH

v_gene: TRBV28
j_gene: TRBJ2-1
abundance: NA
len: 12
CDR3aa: ASSPGLAGVEQF

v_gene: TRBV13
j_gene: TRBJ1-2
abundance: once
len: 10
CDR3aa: ASSLARAGYT

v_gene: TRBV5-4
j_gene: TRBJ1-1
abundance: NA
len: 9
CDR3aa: ATTANTEAF

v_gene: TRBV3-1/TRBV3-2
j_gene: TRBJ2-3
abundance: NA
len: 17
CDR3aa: ASSQGGSSGTPQTDTQY

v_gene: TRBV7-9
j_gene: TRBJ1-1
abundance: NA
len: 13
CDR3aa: ASSFGDRAVVEAF

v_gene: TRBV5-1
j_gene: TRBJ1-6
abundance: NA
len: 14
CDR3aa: ASSSTDSSYNSPLH

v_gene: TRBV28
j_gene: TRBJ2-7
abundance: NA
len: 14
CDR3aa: ASSLPDGYYSYEQY

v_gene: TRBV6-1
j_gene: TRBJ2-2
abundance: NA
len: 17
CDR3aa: ASSEARLGLAGSTGELF

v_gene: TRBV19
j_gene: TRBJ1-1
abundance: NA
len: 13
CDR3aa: ASSMGRQGNTEAF

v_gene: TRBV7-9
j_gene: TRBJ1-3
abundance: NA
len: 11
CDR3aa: ASSLDRGNTIY

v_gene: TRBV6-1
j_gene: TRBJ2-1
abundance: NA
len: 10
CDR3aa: ASSEEVPREF

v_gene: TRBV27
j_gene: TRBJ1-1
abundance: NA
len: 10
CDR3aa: ASTDRRREAF

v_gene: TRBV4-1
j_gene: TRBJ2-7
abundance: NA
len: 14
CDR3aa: ASSQGRQGGSYEQY

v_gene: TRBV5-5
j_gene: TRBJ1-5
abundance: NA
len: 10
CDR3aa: ASSRGDQPQH

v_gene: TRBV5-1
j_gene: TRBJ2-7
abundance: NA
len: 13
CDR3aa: ASSLAGGDIYEQY

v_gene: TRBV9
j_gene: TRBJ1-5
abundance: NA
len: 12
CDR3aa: ASSVFGRRQPQH

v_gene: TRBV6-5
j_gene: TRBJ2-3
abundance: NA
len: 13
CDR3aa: ASSYAEASTDTQY

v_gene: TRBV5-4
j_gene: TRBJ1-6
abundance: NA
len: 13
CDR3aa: ASRKGTGLGSPLH

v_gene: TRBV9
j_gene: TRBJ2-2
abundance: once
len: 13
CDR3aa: ASSVEAANTGELF

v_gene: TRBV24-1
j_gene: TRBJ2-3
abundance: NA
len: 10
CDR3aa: ATSAGTDTQY

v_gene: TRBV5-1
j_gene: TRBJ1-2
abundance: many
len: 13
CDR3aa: ASSLLALGNYGYT

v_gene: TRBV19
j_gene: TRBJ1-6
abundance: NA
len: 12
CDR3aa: ASSPPVEAATLH

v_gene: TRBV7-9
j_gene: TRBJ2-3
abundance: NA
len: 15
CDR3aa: ASSPPGTGASTDTQY

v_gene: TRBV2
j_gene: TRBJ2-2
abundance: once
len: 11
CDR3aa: ASSLSRSGELF

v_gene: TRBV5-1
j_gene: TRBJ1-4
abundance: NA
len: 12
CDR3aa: ASRERATNEKLF

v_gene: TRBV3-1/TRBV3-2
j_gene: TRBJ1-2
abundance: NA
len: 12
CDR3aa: ASSPGGMDYGYT

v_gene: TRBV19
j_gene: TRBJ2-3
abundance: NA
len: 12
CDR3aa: ASSPGQTTDTQY

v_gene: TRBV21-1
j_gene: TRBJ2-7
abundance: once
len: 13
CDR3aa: ANHPVPTISYEQY

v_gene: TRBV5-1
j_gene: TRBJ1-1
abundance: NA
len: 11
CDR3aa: ASAEGVNTEAF

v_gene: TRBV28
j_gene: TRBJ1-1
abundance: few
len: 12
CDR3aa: ASSPTATNTEAF

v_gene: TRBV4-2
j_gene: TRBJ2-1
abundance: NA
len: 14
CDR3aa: ASSRRGGPGQGVEF

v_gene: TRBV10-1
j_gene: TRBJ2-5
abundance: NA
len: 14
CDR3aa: ASSESTGQGGETQY

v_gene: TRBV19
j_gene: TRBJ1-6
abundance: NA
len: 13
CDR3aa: ASRSKQGVNSPLH

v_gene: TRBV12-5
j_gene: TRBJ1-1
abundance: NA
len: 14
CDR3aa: ASGLDPTGSDTEAF

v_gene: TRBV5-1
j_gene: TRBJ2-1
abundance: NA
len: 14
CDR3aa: ASSWGLAGLNNEQF

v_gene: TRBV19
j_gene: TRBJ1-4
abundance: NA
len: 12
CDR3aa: ATGGMSANEKLF